This T cell receptor beta chain is drawn from a study of monozygotic twins with inflammatory bowel disease. Study outcomes and limitations: Distinguishing T cell subtypes was not possible.

The draw for each donor consisted of a single 2.5 ml blood sample. TCRdb re-called the 5' RACE reads and shows each CDR3 protein once, DNA omitted. Listed are about 440,000 distinct CDR3 sequences; about 2.6% falls within the top ten. As regards this clonotype: As yet, its antigen is unknown.

This CDR3 region has 19 residues. The germline gives CDR1 SGHAT, CDR2 FQNNGV. The chain links TRBV11-2 to TRBJ2-6; there is no DNA to check the TCRdb D call of TRBD2. Sequenced: blood. The sequence derives from a human donor with ulcerative colitis or Crohn's disease, or a healthy co-twin of an affected twin (not recorded which). CDR3 residues: CASSEPGLAENAGANVLTF.